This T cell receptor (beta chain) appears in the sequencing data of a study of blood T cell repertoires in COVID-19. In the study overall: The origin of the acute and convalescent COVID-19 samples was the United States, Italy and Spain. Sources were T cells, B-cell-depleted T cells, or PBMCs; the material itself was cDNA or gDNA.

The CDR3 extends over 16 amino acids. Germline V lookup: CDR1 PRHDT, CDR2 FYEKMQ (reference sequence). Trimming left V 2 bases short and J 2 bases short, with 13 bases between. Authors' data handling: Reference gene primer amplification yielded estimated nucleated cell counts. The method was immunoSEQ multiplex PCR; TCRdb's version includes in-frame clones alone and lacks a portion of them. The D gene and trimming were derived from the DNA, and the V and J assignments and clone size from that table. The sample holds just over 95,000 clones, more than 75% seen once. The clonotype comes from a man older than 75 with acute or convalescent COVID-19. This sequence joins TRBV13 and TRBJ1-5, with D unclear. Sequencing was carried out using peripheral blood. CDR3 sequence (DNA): TGTGCCAGCAGCTTACGACGGGGATTCGGCAATCAGCCCCAGCATTTT. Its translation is CASSLRRGFGNQPQHF.